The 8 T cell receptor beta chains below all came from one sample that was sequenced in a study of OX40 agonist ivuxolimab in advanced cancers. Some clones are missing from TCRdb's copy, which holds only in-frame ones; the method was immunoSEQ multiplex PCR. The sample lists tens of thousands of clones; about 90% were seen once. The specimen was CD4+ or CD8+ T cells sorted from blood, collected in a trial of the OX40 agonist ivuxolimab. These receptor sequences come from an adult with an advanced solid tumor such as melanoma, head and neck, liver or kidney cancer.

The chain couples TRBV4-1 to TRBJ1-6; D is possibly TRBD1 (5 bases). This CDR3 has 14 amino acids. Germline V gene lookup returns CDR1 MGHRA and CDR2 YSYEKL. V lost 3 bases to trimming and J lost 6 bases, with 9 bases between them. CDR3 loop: CASSHPDSNSPLHF. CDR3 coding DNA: TGCGCCAGCAGCCATCCAGACAGTAATTCACCCCTCCACTTT.

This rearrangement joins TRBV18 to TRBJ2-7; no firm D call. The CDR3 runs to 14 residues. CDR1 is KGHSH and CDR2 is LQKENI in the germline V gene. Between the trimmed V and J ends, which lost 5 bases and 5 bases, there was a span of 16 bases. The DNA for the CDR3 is TGTGCCAGCTCAGCTACAGCGCTTCCGAACGAGCAGTACTTC. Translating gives CASSATALPNEQYF.

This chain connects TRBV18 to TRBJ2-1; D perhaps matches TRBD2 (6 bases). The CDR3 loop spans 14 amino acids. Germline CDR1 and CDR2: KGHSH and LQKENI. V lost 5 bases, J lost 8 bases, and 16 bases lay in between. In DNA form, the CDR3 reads TGTGCCAGCTCATCAGTGACTAGTAGGGATGAGCAGTTCTTC. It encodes CASSSVTSRDEQFF.

In DNA, the CDR3 is TGTGCCAGCTCCCTCGGACAGGTCAACACTGAAGCTTTCTTT. As protein: CASSLGQVNTEAFF. The gene calls are TRBV18 and TRBJ1-1; the match to TRBD1 covers 7 bases. Germline V CDR1 and CDR2: KGHSH, LQKENI. V gave up 6 bases and J gave up 2 bases; unmatched junction bases: 6. CDR3 length equals 14 residues.

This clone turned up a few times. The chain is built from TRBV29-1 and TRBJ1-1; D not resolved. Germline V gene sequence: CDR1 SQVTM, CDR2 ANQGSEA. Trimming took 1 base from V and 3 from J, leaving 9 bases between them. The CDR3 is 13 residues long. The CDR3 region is CSVEVPQHTEAFF. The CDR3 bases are TGCAGCGTTGAAGTCCCTCAGCACACTGAAGCTTTCTTT.

The CDR3 nucleotides are TGTGCCCTAGAATCCGGGACAGGGGGAACTGAAGCTTTCTTT. Translating it yields CALESGTGGTEAFF. The chain is built from TRBV30 and TRBJ1-1, with 11 bases matching TRBD1. The CDR3 length is 14 residues. Germline V gives CDR1 GTSNPN, CDR2 SVGIG (reference sequence). Trimming at V came to 8 bases and at J to 5 bases, leaving 10 bases not matched to a gene.

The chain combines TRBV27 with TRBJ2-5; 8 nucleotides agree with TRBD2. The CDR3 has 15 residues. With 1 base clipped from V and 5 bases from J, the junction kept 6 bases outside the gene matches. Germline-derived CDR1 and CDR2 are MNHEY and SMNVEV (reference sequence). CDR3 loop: CASSLFRGGLETQYF. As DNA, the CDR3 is TGTGCCAGCAGTTTATTCCGGGGGGGCCTGGAGACCCAGTACTTC.

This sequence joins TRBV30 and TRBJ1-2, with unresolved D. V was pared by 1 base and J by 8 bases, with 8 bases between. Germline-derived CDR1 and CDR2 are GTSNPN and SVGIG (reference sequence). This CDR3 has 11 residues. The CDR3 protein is CAWSGLWGYTF. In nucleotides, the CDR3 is TGTGCCTGGAGTGGGCTTTGGGGCTACACCTTC. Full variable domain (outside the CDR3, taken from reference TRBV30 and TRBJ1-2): SQTIHQWPATLVQPVGSPLSLECTVEGTSNPNLYWYRQAAGRGLQLLFYSVGIGQISSEVPQNLSASRPQDRQFILSSKKLLLSDSGFYLCAWSGLWGYTFGSGTRLTVV.